These 22 T cell receptor beta chains were sequenced from one sample in a study of shared clonotypes between healthy human individuals. Data came from immunoSEQ multiplex PCR; TCRdb stores just in-frame clones and leaves some out. The sample consists of nearly 500,000 clones, about three quarters of them appearing once. Sequenced sample: PBMCs. These receptors originate from a woman aged 35 to 49 in good health. Some clones in this sample may be carry-over from other donors' samples.

This clone came up a few times. The chain combines TRBV5-6 with TRBJ1-1; no clear D. V was cut by 0 bases and J by 2 bases, with 5 bases left in between. This CDR3 region has 13 residues. Germline assignment: CDR1 SGHDT and CDR2 YYEEEE. The CDR3 region is CASSLVSNTEAFF. The CDR3, as DNA: TGTGCCAGCAGCTTGGTTTCCAACACTGAAGCTTTCTTT.

J is TRBJ2-4 and V is TRBV5-1; TRBD1 is a possible D gene (5 bases). V was clipped by 2 bases and J by 10 bases, with 13 bases between them. The CDR3 runs 13 residues. Germline V gene data show CDR1 as SGHRS and CDR2 as YFSETQ. The CDR3 region has the DNA TGCGCCAGCAGCTTTCAAGGGGTGGATATTCAGTACTTC. It codes for CASSFQGVDIQYF. Supplemented by reference TRBV5-1 and TRBJ2-4, the full variable domain reads KAGVTQTPRYLIKTRGQQVTLSCSPISGHRSVSWYQQTPGQGLQFLFEYFSETQRNKGNFPGRFSGRQFSNSRSEMNVSTLELGDSALYLCASSFQGVDIQYFGAGTRLSVL.

The chain employs TRBV7-2 and TRBJ1-3, with no clear D. The CDR3 runs 14 residues. The germline V gene encodes CDR1 SGHTA and CDR2 FQGNSA. Trimming removed 3 bases at V and 0 bases at J, with 6 bases between. CDR3 DNA: TGTGCCAGCAGCTTGTATCCCTCTGGAAACACCATATATTTT. This sequence encodes CASSLYPSGNTIYF.

About this clone itself: This CDR3 is also generated by other DNA sequences in the sample. V and J are TRBV29-1 and TRBJ2-3, with TRBD2 matching over 8 bases. Germline values: CDR1 SQVTM, CDR2 ANQGSEA. Losses at the gene ends were 6 bases for V and 6 bases for J; bases not matched to a gene: 17. This CDR3 has 16 amino acids. In nucleotides, the CDR3 is TGCAGCGTCCGAGGGGTACTAGCGGATAACACGGATACGCAGTATTTT. It specifies CSVRGVLADNTDTQYF.

V usage is TRBV6-1 and J usage is TRBJ2-1, with 11 bases that match TRBD2. V trimming: 6 bases; J trimming: 8 bases; junction bases outside the gene matches: 9. CDR1 and CDR2 (germline): MNHNS, SASEGT. The CDR3 covers 15 residues. The CDR3 loop reads CASRTTSGIRDEQFF. As DNA, the CDR3 is TGTGCCAGCAGGACGACTAGCGGGATTCGGGATGAGCAGTTCTTC.

The gene calls are TRBV5-6 and TRBJ2-7; 11 bases are shared with TRBD2. Trimming removed 3 bases from V and 2 bases from J; junction bases left unmatched: 4. This CDR3 is built from 15 residues. The germline CDR1 and CDR2 sequences are SGHDT and YYEEEE. This CDR3 is CASSSSTSGTYEQYF. The CDR3 nucleotides are TGTGCCAGCAGCTCCTCGACTAGCGGGACCTACGAGCAGTACTTC.

The V and J genes are TRBV5-1 and TRBJ1-1; 7 bases fit TRBD1. Germline CDR1 and CDR2: SGHRS and YFSETQ. This CDR3 has 15 residues. J gave up 4 bases and V 0 bases, and 6 bases lay outside the gene matches. The CDR3 DNA is TGCGCCAGCAGCTTGGGGACAGGAGAATTCACTGAAGCTTTCTTT. This gives the protein CASSLGTGEFTEAFF.

A single count supports this clone. The gene calls are TRBV2 and TRBJ1-5; 9 bases are a match to TRBD1. The V gene's germline CDR1 is SNHLY and CDR2 FYNNEI. V gave up 6 bases and J gave up 0 bases; unmatched junction bases: 6. The CDR3 runs to 16 residues. CDR3 protein: CASRRSTGGSNQPQHF. The CDR3 DNA reads as TGTGCCAGCAGGCGCTCGACAGGGGGTAGCAATCAGCCCCAGCATTTT.

V gene TRBV7-9 combines with J gene TRBJ2-7; D remains unclear. CDR1 SEHNR and CDR2 FQNEAQ come from the germline V gene (reference sequence). Between the trimmed V and J ends, which lost 0 bases and 0 bases, there was a span of 9 bases. This CDR3 has 15 amino acids. The CDR3 sequence is CASSLARQISYEQYF. The CDR3 DNA reads TGTGCCAGCAGCTTAGCGCGGCAGATCTCCTACGAGCAGTACTTC.

The V call is TRBV11-1, the J call TRBJ2-7; 10 positions match TRBD2. J lost 2 bases, V lost 5 bases, and 9 bases had no gene match. This CDR3 comprises 16 residues. From germline, CDR1 is SGHAT and CDR2 FQDESV (reference sequence). The CDR3 is CASSPTHGTSAYEQYF. As DNA, the CDR3 is TGTGCCAGCAGCCCGACCCACGGGACTAGCGCCTACGAGCAGTACTTC. The variable domain in full, with the rest retrieved from reference TRBV11-1 and TRBJ2-7, is EAEVAQSPRYKITEKSQAVAFWCDPISGHATLYWYRQILGQGPELLVQFQDESVVDDSQLPKDRFSAERLKGVDSTLKIQPAELGDSAMYLCASSPTHGTSAYEQYFGPGTRLTVT.

This chain connects TRBV29-1 to TRBJ2-4; TRBD1 aligns across 7 bases. V lost 8 bases and J lost 6; bases outside the gene matches: 4. Germline CDR1 is SQVTM and CDR2 is ANQGSEA. The CDR3 is 11 amino acids. In nucleotides, the CDR3 is TGCAGCCAGCGGACAGGAAACATTCAGTACTTC. Amino acids: CSQRTGNIQYF.

The count of this clone is one. V and J are TRBV15 and TRBJ1-2, with 7 nucleotides matching TRBD1. CDR1 LNHNV and CDR2 YYDKDF come from the germline V gene (reference sequence). V lost 5 bases to trimming and J lost 5 bases; unmatched junction nucleotides: 5. The length of the CDR3 is 13 residues. The CDR3 DNA follows: TGTGCCACCAGCGCTGGGACAGTTTATGGCTACACCTTC. Protein product: CATSAGTVYGYTF.

V gene TRBV5-6 combines with J gene TRBJ1-3; perhaps TRBD1 as D (6 bases). This CDR3 has 13 amino acids. V was clipped by 5 bases and J by 4 bases, with 10 bases between them. CDR1 and CDR2 (germline): SGHDT, YYEEEE. This chain's CDR3 is CASSTGSGNTIYF. The CDR3 nucleotides read TGTGCCAGCAGTACAGGGTCCGGAAACACCATATATTTT.

The genes are TRBV7-2 and TRBJ2-6; D gene uncertain. The V gene's germline CDR1 is SGHTA and CDR2 FQGNSA. This CDR3 comprises 16 residues. Trimming took off 8 bases at V and 1 base at J, with 15 bases between the two ends. CDR3 amino acids: CASLDQPLSGANVLTF. The CDR3, as DNA: TGTGCCAGCTTGGACCAACCGTTGTCTGGGGCCAACGTCCTGACTTTC.

The chain uses TRBV28 and TRBJ2-7, with a weak D call TRBD2 (7 bases). CDR3 length equals 14 residues. Looked up from germline, CDR1 is MDHEN and CDR2 is SYDVKM. V lost 4 bases, J lost 7 bases, and 17 bases lay in between. CDR3 residues: CASSYRGAGVEQYF. CDR3 sequence (DNA): TGTGCCAGCAGTTACCGGGGGGCGGGAGTGGAGCAGTACTTC.

This chain connects TRBV19 to TRBJ2-3, with D perhaps TRBD2 (6 bases). Germline V gene sequence: CDR1 LNHDA, CDR2 SQIVND (reference sequence). Deletions cut 2 bases from V and 0 bases from J, with 15 bases between. CDR3 size: 17 residues. For the CDR3, the DNA is TGTGCCAGTAGTATACTTGCGGGGACCGCTAGCACAGATACGCAGTATTTT. Amino acids: CASSILAGTASTDTQYF.

The chain links TRBV27 to TRBJ2-1, with D possibly TRBD1 on 6 matching bases. The CDR3 has 14 residues. V lost 6 bases to trimming and J lost 5 bases, with 14 bases between them. CDR1 is MNHEY, CDR2 SMNVEV, per germline (reference sequence). The CDR3 sequence: CASSLKRTDNEQFF. CDR3 in DNA: TGTGCCAGCAGCCTGAAAAGGACAGACAATGAGCAGTTCTTC.

This clone has a handful of counts. The CDR3, as DNA: TGCGCCAGCAGCCAACTTGAGCGGGGGGACTACGAGCAGTACTTC. Its protein is CASSQLERGDYEQYF. The chain carries TRBV4-1 and TRBJ2-5, with TRBD2 matching 9 bases. The DNA end favors TRBJ2-7, so the J call may be wrong. The germline gives CDR1 MGHRA, CDR2 YSYEKL. CDR3 length equals 15 residues.

This chain uses TRBV6-4 with TRBJ1-2; the D is unclear. The CDR3 has 15 amino acids. V lost 4 bases and J 2 bases, leaving 14 bases between the germline ends. Germline V gene lookup returns CDR1 MRHNA and CDR2 SNTAGT. The CDR3 region is CASSGHEVRNYGYTF. Here the CDR3 DNA reads TGTGCCAGCAGTGGCCACGAGGTTAGGAACTATGGCTACACCTTC.

V and J are TRBV15 and TRBJ1-1; D call uncertain. The CDR3 is 13 amino acids. The germline V gene encodes CDR1 LNHNV and CDR2 YYDKDF (reference sequence). Trimming pared 0 bases from V and 1 base from J, leaving 3 bases between. The CDR3 DNA reads as TGTGCCACCAGCAGAGATCGGAACACTGAAGCTTTCTTT. It yields the protein CATSRDRNTEAFF.

This chain uses TRBV7-9 with TRBJ1-4; TRBD1 aligns across 12 bases. The germline gives CDR1 SEHNR, CDR2 FQNEAQ (reference sequence). CDR3 length equals 19 residues. J was trimmed by 7 bases and V by 4 bases; bases with no gene match: 16. CDR3 bases: TGTGCCAGCAGCTCACCTCGAGGGACAGGGGGCATAATGGGTGAAAAACTGTTTTTT. Residues: CASSSPRGTGGIMGEKLFF.

The chain combines TRBV4-2 with TRBJ2-2; perhaps TRBD1 as D (6 bases). The CDR3 contains 14 residues. Germline V CDR1 and CDR2: LGHNA, YNFKEQ. Between the trimmed V and J ends, which lost 8 bases and 0 bases, there was a span of 10 bases. The CDR3 DNA reads as TGTGCCAGCGGCCGGGACACGAACACCGGGGAGCTGTTTTTT. Translated: CASGRDTNTGELFF.